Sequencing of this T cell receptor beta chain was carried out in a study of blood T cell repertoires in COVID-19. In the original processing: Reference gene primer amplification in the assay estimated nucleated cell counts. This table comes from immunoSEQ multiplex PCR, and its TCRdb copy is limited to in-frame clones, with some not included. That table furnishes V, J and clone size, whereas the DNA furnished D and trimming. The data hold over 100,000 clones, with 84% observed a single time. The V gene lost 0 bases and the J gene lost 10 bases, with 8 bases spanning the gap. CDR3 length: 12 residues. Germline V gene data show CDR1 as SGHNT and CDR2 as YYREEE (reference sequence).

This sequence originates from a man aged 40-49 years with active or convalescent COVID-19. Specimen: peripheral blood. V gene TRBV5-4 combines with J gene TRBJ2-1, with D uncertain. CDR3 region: CASSLARKEQFF. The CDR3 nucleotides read TGTGCCAGCAGCTTGGCCAGGAAAGAGCAGTTCTTC.